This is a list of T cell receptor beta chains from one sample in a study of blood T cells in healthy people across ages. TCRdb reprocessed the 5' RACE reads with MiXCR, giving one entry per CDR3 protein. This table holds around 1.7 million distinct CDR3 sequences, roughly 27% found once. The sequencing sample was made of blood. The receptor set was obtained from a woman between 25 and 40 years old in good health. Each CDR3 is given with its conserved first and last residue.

CASSLRGGGTQNNEQFF	17	TRBV4-1
CASSVATRVTGVGANVLTF	19	TRBV9
CAWGGRTVYEQYF	13	TRBV30
CAWSVQPGQQPQHF	14	TRBV30
CASSQTWEGGKLFF	14	TRBV5-5
CASSERGSTRHTQYF	15	TRBV10-1
CASSDQSTDPQYF	13	TRBV6-4
CATRDRTDNEQFF	13	TRBV24-1
CSVEVVGQKAFF	12	TRBV29-1
CATRISGSPYEQYF	14	TRBV12-3/TRBV12-4
CASRDGDGYTF	11	TRBV2
CASSLNRDTQYF	12	TRBV28
CTSSVVSGTNEQFF	14	TRBV9
CASSYTGEVVYEQYF	15	TRBV5-5
CASSLAPTGNTGELFF	16	TRBV5-1
CSARESSGNQETQYF	15	TRBV20-1
CASSLVAARAYGYTF	15	TRBV7-9
CASSLSHSPGQPQHF	15	TRBV7-2
CAWSPLDFMTQYF	13	TRBV30
CASSPGLAGANQETQYF	17	TRBV5-1
CASSSNQGNTEAFF	14	TRBV27
CASSLHTSGRASYEQYF	17	TRBV28
CSASPTSAPTWDEQFF	16	TRBV20-1
CASRVAGEGKQYF	13	TRBV12-3/TRBV12-4
CASGPGTLNQPQHF	14	TRBV5-1
CSVRDIVTQYF	11	TRBV29-1
CASCLEGPDTQYF	13	TRBV5-1
CASSQDRRPSETQYF	15	TRBV4-3
CASRSGTGVGQPQHF	15	TRBV6-1
CASSQMSSYNSPLHF	15	TRBV3-1
CSVPKRTNTGELFF	14	TRBV29-1
CASLPTGSQETQYF	14	TRBV12-3/TRBV12-4
CASTELAGENEQFF	14	TRBV6-2/TRBV6-3
CASSSPGLGGEQFF	14	TRBV28
CASSLTGLAGEGNEQYF	17	TRBV11-3
CSARDRRNGYTF	12	TRBV20-1
CASSSAIYGYTF	12	TRBV12-3/TRBV12-4
CASSVVSSADYGYTF	15	TRBV5-6
CSVEVSRSYEQYF	13	TRBV29-1
CASNTGTQYNEQFF	14	TRBV2
CSARGGTGAYEQYF	14	TRBV20-1
CSAREGLTAPENIQYF	16	TRBV20-1
CASSLGQSSTYEQYF	15	TRBV5-1
CASGLNDLSHYEQYF	15	TRBV12-5
CASSLGATPGETQYF	15	TRBV7-9
CASEDRGWGDTQYF	14	TRBV12-3/TRBV12-4